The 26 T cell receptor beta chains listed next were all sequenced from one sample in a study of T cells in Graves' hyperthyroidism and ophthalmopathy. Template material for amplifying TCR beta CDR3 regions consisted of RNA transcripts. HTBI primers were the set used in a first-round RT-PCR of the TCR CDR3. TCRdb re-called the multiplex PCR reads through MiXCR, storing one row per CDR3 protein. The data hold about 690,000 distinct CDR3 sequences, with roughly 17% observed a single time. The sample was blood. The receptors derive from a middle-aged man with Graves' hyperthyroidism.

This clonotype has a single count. The chain's CDR3 is CASMGTSGRQKETQYF. The DNA for the CDR3 is TGTGCCAGCATGGGGACTAGCGGGAGGCAGAAAGAGACCCAGTACTTC. This rearrangement joins TRBV7-6 to TRBJ2-5; 15 positions match TRBD2. Germline V gives CDR1 SGHVS, CDR2 FNYEAQ. The CDR3 runs to 16 residues. Germline trimming cut 7 bases from V and 3 bases from J; bases unmatched to any gene: 6.

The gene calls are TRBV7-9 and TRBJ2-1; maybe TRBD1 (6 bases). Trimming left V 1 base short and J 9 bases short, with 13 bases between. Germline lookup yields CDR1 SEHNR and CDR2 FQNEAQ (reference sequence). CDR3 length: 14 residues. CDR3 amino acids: CASSLVTGFSEQFF. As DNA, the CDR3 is TGTGCCAGCAGCTTAGTTACAGGGTTTTCTGAGCAGTTCTTC.

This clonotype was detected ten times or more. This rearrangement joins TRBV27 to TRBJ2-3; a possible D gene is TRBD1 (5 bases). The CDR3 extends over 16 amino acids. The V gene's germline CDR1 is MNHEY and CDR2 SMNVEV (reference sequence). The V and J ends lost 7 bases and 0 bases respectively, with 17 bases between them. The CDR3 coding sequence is TGTGCCAGCACCCTTGGTAGGGGAACTAGCACAGATACGCAGTATTTT. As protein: CASTLGRGTSTDTQYF.

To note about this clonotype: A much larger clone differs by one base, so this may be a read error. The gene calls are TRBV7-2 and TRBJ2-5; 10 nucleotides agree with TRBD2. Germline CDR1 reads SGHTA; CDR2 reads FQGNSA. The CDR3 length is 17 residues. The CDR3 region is CASSLVEVAGGQATQYF. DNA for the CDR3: TGTGCCAGCAGCTTAGTGGAGGTAGCGGGAGGCCAAGCGACCCAGTACTTC.

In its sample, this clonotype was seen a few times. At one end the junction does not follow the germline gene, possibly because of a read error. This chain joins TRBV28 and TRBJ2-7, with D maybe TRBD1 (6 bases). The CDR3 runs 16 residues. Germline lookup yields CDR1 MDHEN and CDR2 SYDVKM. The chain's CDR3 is CVSSLADRPGTYEQYF. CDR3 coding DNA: TGTGTCAGCAGTCTCGCCGACAGGCCGGGAACCTACGAGCAGTACTTC.

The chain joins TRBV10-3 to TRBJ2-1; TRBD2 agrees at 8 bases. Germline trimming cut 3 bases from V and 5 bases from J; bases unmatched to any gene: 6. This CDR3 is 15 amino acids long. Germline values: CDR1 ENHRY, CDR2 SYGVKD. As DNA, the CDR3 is TGTGCCATCAGTGAAAAAACTAGCGGTGACAATGAGCAGTTCTTC. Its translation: CAISEKTSGDNEQFF.

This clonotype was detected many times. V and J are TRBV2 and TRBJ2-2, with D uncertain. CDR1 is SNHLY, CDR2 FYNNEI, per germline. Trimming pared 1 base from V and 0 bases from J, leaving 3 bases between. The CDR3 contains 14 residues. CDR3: CASSEEANTGELFF. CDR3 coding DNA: TGTGCCAGCAGTGAAGAAGCGAACACCGGGGAGCTGTTTTTT.

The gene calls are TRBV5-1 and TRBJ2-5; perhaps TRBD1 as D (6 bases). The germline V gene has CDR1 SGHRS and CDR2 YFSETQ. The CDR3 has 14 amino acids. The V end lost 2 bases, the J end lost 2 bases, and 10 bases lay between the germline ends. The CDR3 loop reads CASSLRDTQETQYF. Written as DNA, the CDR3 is TGCGCCAGCAGCTTACGGGACACGCAAGAGACCCAGTACTTC.

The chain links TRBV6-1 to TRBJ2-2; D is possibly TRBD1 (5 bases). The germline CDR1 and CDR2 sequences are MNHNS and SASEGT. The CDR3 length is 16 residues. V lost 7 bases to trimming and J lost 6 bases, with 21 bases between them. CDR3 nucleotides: TGTGCCAGCAAGGGGATGAAAACACCTACATCCGGGGAGCTGTTTTTT. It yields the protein CASKGMKTPTSGELFF.

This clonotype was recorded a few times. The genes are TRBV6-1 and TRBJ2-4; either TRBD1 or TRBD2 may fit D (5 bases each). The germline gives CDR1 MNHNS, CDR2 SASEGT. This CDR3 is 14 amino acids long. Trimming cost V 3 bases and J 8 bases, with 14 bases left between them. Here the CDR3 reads CASSESPEGHIQYF. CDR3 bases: TGTGCCAGCAGTGAGTCCCCTGAGGGACACATTCAGTACTTC.

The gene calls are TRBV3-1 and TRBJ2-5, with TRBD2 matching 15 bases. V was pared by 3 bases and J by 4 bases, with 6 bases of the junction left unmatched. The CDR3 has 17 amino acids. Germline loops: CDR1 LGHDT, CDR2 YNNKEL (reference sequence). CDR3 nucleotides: TGTGCCAGCAGCCAGGGACTAGCGGGAGGTATTGCAGAGACCCAGTACTTC. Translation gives CASSQGLAGGIAETQYF.

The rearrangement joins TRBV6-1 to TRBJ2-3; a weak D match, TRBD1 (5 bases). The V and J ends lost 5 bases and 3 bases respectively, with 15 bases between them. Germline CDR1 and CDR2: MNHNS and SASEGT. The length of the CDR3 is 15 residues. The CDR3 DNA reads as TGTGCCAGCAGTCCGGGTGAGGCAGGGACAGATACGCAGTATTTT. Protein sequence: CASSPGEAGTDTQYF.

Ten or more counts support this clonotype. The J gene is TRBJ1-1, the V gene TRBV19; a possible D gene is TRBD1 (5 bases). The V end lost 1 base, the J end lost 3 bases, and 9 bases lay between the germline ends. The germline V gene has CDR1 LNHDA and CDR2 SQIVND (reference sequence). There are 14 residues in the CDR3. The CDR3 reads CASSIGGVHTEAFF. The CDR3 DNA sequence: TGTGCCAGTAGTATAGGAGGGGTTCACACTGAAGCTTTCTTT.

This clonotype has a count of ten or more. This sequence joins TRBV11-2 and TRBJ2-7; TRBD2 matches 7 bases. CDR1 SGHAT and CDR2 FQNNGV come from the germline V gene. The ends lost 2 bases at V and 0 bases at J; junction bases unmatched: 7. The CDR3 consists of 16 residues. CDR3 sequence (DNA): TGTGCCAGCAGCTTATGGGTAGCGGGTAGCTCCTACGAGCAGTACTTC. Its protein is CASSLWVAGSSYEQYF.

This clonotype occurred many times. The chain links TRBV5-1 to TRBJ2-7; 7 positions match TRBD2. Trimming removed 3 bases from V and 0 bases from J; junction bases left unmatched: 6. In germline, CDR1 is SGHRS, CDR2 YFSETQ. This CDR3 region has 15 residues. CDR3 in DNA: TGCGCCAGCAGCTCCCAGCGGGGCGCCTCCTACGAGCAGTACTTC. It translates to CASSSQRGASYEQYF.

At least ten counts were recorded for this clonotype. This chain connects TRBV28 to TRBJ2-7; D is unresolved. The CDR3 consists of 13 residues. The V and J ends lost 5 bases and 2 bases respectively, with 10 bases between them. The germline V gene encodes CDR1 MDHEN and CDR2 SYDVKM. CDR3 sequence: CASSHSRTYEQYF. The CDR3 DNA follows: TGTGCCAGCAGTCATTCACGGACCTACGAGCAGTACTTC.

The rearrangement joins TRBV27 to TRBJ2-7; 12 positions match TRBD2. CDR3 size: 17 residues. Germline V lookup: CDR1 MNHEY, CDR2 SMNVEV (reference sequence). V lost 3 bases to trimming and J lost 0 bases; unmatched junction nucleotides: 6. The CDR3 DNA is TGTGCCAGCAGTTTCGTACTAGCGGGAGGTAGCTCCTACGAGCAGTACTTC. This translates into CASSFVLAGGSSYEQYF.

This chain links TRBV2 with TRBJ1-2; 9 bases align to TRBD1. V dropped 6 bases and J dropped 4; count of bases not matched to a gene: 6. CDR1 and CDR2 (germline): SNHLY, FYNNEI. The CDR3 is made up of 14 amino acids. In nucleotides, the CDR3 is TGTGCCAGCAGGGGACAGGGAGTCGGCTATGGCTACACCTTC. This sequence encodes CASRGQGVGYGYTF.

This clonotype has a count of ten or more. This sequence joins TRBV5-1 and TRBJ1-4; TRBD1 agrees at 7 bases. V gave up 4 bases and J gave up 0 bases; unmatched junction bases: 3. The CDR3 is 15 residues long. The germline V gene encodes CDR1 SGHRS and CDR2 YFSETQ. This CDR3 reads CASSLRGPTNEKLFF. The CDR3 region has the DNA TGCGCCAGCAGCCTAAGGGGGCCAACTAATGAAAAACTGTTTTTT.

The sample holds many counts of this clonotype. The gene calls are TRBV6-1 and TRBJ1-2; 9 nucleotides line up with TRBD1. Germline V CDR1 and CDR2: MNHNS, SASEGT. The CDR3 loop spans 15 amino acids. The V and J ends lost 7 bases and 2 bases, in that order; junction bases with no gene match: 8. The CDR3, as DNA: TGTGCCAGCATTCCAGTTGGACAGGGGAACTATGGCTACACCTTC. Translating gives CASIPVGQGNYGYTF.

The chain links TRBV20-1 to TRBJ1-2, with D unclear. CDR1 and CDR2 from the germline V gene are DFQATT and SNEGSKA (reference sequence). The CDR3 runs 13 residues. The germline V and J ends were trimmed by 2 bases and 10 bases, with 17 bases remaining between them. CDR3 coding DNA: TGCAGTGCTAGAAACAAGACCTCTTGGACCTACACCTTC. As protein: CSARNKTSWTYTF.

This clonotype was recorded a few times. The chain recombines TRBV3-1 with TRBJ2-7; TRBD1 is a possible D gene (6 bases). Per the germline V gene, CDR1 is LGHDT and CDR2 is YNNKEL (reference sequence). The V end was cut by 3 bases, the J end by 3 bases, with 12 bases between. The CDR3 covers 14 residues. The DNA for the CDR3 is TGTGCCAGCAGCCAGGGCTCCAGGGGCTACGAGCAGTACTTC. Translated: CASSQGSRGYEQYF.

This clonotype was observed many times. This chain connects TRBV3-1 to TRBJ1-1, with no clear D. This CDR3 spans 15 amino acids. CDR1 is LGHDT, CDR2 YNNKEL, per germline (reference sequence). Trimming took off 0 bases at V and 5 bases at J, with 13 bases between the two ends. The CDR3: CASSQDQQLWTEAFF. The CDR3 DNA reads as TGTGCCAGCAGCCAAGATCAACAGCTATGGACTGAAGCTTTCTTT.

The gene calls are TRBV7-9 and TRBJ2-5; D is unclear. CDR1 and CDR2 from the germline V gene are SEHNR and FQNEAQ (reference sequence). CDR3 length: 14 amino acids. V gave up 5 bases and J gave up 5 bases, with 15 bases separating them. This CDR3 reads CASSLLNTWETQYF. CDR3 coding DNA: TGTGCCAGCAGCCTCCTTAATACGTGGGAGACCCAGTACTTC. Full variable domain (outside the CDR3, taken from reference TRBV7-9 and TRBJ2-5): DTGVSQNPRHKITKRGQNVTFRCDPISEHNRLYWYRQTLGQGPEFLTYFQNEAQLEKSRLLSDRFSAERPKGSFSTLEIQRTEQGDSAMYLCASSLLNTWETQYFGPGTRLLVL.

The CDR3 loop is CASSSLGTGGEPSGANVLTF. CDR3 in DNA: TGTGCCAGCAGCTCCCTGGGGACAGGGGGAGAGCCCTCTGGGGCCAACGTCCTGACTTTC. This chain uses TRBV5-5 with TRBJ2-6, with 11 bases lining up with TRBD1. Germline loops: CDR1 SGHKS, CDR2 YYEKEE (reference sequence). V shed 3 bases, J shed 0 bases, and the junction held 11 bases outside the gene matches. The length of the CDR3 is 20 residues.

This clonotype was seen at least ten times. CDR3 coding DNA: TGTGCCAGCAGTCCCGGACTGGTTCAGAATGAGCAGTTCTTC. Residues: CASSPGLVQNEQFF. This chain joins TRBV28 and TRBJ2-1, with D perhaps matching TRBD2 (5 bases). Trimming cost V 5 bases and J 7 bases, with 15 bases left between them. Germline CDR1 and CDR2: MDHEN and SYDVKM. The CDR3 runs to 14 residues.